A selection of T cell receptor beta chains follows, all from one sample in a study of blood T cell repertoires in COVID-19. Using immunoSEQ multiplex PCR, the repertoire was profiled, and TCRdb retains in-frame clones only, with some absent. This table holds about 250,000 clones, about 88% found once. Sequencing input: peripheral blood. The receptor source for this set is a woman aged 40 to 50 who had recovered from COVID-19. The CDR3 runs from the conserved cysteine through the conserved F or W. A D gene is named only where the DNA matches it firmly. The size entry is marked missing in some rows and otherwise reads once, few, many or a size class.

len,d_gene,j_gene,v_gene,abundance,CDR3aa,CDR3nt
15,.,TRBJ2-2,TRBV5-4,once,CASSLGRGLGGELFF,TGTGCCAGCAGCTTGGGGCGGGGACTGGGCGGGGAGCTGTTTTTT
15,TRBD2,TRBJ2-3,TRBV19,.,CASSKSSGSADTQYF,TGTGCCAGTAGTAAATCGAGCGGGAGCGCAGATACGCAGTATTTT
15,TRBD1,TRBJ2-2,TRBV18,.,CASSQDRGPTGELFF,TGTGCCAGCTCGCAAGACAGGGGGCCCACCGGGGAGCTGTTTTTT
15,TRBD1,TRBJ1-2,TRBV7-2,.,CASSLVPQGGYGYTF,TGTGCCAGCAGCTTAGTCCCACAGGGGGGCTATGGCTACACCTTC
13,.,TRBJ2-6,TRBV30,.,CALYGAGANVLTF,TGTGCCCTCTATGGGGCCGGAGCCAACGTCCTGACTTTC
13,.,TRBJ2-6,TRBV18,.,CASSSAGANVLTF,TGTGCCAGCTCATCGGCTGGGGCCAACGTCCTGACTTTC
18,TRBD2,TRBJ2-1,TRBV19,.,CASSILRVASGRDNEQFF,TGTGCCAGTAGTATCTTGAGGGTCGCTAGCGGGAGGGACAATGAGCAGTTCTTC
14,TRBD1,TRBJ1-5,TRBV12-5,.,CASGLGQGNQPQHF,TGTGCTAGTGGTCTGGGACAGGGGAATCAGCCCCAGCATTTT
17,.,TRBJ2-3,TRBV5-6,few,CASSSKGGAYPTDTQYF,TGTGCCAGCAGCTCAAAAGGCGGGGCGTATCCCACAGATACGCAGTATTTT
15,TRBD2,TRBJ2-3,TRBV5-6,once,CASSLTSGKTDTQYF,TGTGCCAGCAGCTTGACTAGCGGCAAGACAGATACGCAGTATTTT
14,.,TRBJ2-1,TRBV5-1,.,CASSLGGGGYEQFF,TGCGCCAGCAGCTTGGGAGGGGGAGGGTATGAGCAGTTCTTC
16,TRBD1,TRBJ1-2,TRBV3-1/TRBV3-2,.,CASSQAGQGANYGYTF,TGTGCCAGCAGCCAAGCTGGACAGGGGGCGAACTATGGCTACACCTTC
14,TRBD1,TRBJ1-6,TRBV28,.,CASSSGTDNSPLHF,TGTGCCAGCAGTTCCGGGACAGATAATTCACCCCTCCACTTT
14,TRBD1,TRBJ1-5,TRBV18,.,CASSRDRGNQPQHF,TGTGCCAGCTCACGGGACAGGGGTAATCAGCCCCAGCATTTT
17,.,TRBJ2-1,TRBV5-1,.,CASSLRAAGGQNNEQFF,TGCGCCAGCAGCTTAAGAGCGGCGGGGGGACAGAACAATGAGCAGTTCTTC
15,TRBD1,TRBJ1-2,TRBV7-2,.,CASSLRGQGWDGYTF,TGTGCCAGCAGCTTAAGGGGACAGGGATGGGATGGCTACACCTTC
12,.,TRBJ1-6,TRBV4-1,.,CASSPPEAPLHF,TGCGCCAGCAGCCCCCCGGAGGCACCCCTCCACTTT
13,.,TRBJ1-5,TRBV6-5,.,CASAQNSNQPQHF,TGTGCCAGCGCTCAGAATAGCAATCAGCCCCAGCATTTT
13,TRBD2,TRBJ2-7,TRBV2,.,CASIGGGSNEQYF,TGTGCCAGCATAGGCGGGGGTTCCAACGAGCAGTACTTC
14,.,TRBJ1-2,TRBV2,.,CASSGGQTNYGYTF,TGTGCCAGCAGTGGGGGACAAACTAACTATGGCTACACCTTC
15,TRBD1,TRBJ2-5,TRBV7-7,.,CASSLDRAGRETQYF,TGTGCCAGCAGCCTAGACAGGGCCGGACGAGAGACCCAGTACTTC
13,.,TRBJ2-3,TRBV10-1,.,CASGEGGTDTQYF,TGCGCCAGCGGTGAGGGAGGCACAGATACGCAGTATTTT
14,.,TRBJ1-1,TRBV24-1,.,CATSDFFRNTEAFF,TGTGCCACCAGTGACTTTTTCCGGAACACTGAAGCTTTCTTT
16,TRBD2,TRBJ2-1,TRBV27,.,CASSSPSGALYNEQFF,TGTGCCAGCAGTTCCCCTAGCGGGGCATTGTACAATGAGCAGTTCTTC
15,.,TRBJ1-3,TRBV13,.,CASSPGGLTGNTIYF,TGTGCCAGCAGCCCGGGGGGACTGACCGGAAACACCATATATTTT
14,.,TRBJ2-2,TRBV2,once,CASSEQEDTGELFF,TGTGCCAGCAGTGAACAGGAGGACACCGGGGAGCTGTTTTTT
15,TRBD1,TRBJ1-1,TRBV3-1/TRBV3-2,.,CASSQERDRVPEAFF,TGTGCCAGCAGCCAAGAGAGGGACAGGGTGCCTGAAGCTTTCTTT
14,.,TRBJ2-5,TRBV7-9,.,CASSLIEREETQYF,TGTGCCAGCAGCTTAATCGAACGGGAAGAGACCCAGTACTTC
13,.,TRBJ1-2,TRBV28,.,CASSLTRNYGYTF,TGTGCCAGCAGTTTAACCAGGAACTATGGCTACACCTTC
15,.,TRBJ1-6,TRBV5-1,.,CASRAQGEGNSPLHF,TGCGCCAGCAGAGCTCAGGGTGAAGGTAATTCACCCCTCCACTTT
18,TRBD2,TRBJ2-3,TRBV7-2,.,CASSLAGRSGGRADTQYF,TGTGCCAGCAGCTTAGCGGGCCGGAGCGGGGGACGTGCAGATACGCAGTATTTT
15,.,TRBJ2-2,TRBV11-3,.,CASSPTSFGPGELFF,TGTGCCAGCAGCCCCACTAGCTTTGGCCCCGGGGAGCTGTTTTTT
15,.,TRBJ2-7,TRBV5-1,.,CASSLEGGMLYEQYF,TGCGCCAGCAGCTTGGAAGGGGGAATGCTCTACGAGCAGTACTTC
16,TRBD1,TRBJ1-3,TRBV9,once,CASSETGGAGGNTIYF,TGTGCCAGCAGCGAGACAGGGGGCGCGGGTGGAAACACCATATATTTT
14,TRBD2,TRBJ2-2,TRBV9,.,CASSVLAGTGELFF,TGTGCCAGCAGCGTCTTAGCGGGAACCGGGGAGCTGTTTTTT
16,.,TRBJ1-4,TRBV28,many,CASSLGPHSTNEKLFF,TGTGCCAGCAGTTTAGGGCCCCACTCAACTAATGAAAAACTGTTTTTT
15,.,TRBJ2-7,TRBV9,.,CASSVGVLSSYEQYF,TGTGCCAGCAGCGTAGGAGTTCTTTCCTCCTACGAGCAGTACTTC
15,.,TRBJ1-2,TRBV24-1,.,CATSDLAQGKEGYTF,TGTGCCACCAGTGACCTTGCTCAGGGTAAAGAGGGCTACACCTTC
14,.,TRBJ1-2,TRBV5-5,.,CASSLARPIYGYTF,TGTGCCAGCAGCTTGGCCAGGCCGATCTATGGCTACACCTTC
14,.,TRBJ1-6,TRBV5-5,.,CASSPDRYNSPLHF,TGTGCCAGCAGCCCGGACAGATATAATTCACCCCTCCACTTT
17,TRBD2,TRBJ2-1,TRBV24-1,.,CATSGWAAGGLYNEQFF,TGTGCCACCAGTGGTTGGGCGGCGGGGGGGCTCTACAATGAGCAGTTCTTC
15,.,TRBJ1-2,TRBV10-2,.,CASSEQGTFNYGYTF,TGCGCCAGCAGTGAGCAGGGGACCTTTAACTATGGCTACACCTTC
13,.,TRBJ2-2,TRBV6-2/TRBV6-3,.,CASSYVNTGELFF,TGTGCCAGCAGTTACGTAAACACCGGGGAGCTGTTTTTT
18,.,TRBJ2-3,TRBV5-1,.,CASSLSWVGSPGADTQYF,TGCGCCAGCAGCTTATCTTGGGTGGGTAGTCCAGGGGCAGATACGCAGTATTTT
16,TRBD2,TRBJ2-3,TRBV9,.,CASSVRPLAGQDTQYF,TGTGCCAGCAGCGTAAGGCCCTTAGCGGGGCAAGATACGCAGTATTTT
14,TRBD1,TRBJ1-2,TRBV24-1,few,CATSDFRQGSGYTF,TGTGCCACCAGTGATTTTCGACAGGGGTCCGGCTACACCTTC
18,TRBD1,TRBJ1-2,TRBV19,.,CASSSTMSYRDRLYGYTF,TGTGCCAGTAGCTCTACCATGAGCTACCGGGACAGGCTCTATGGCTACACCTTC
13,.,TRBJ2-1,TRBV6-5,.,CASSYFEGQPQFF,TGTGCCAGCAGTTACTTCGAGGGACAACCTCAGTTCTTC
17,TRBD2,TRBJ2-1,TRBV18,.,CASSPLPRREVYNEQFF,TGTGCCAGCTCACCACTTCCCCGGCGGGAGGTTTACAATGAGCAGTTCTTC
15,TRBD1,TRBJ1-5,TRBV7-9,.,CASSNGQGYGQPQHF,TGTGCCAGCAGTAATGGACAGGGATACGGACAGCCCCAGCATTTT
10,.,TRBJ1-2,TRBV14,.,CASRSIAYTF,TGTGCCAGCAGGAGTATTGCGTACACCTTC
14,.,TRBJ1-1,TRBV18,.,CASSPLQANTEAFF,TGTGCCAGCTCACCATTACAGGCGAACACTGAAGCTTTCTTT
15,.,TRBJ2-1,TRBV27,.,CASSLRGTLRNEQFF,TGTGCCAGCAGTTTACGGGGGACTCTCAGGAATGAGCAGTTCTTC
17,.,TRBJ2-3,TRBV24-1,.,CATSDFAEPYIADTQYF,TGTGCCACCAGTGATTTTGCTGAACCCTATATAGCAGATACGCAGTATTTT
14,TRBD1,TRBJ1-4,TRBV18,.,CASSTGTGLEKLFF,TGTGCCAGCTCAACCGGGACAGGGCTTGAAAAACTGTTTTTT
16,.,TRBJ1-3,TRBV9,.,CASSPVGQGVGNTIYF,TGTGCCAGCAGCCCAGTCGGGCAGGGTGTAGGGAACACCATATATTTT
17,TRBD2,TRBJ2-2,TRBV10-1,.,CASSGPSSGRFGGELFF,TGCGCCAGCAGCGGACCTTCTAGCGGGAGGTTCGGCGGGGAGCTGTTTTTT
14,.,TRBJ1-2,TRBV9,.,CASSVGVSLSGYTF,TGTGCCAGCAGCGTAGGGGTTAGCTTGAGTGGCTACACCTTC
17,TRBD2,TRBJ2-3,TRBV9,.,CASSLQTGTSPRSTQYF,TGTGCCAGCAGCCTACAGACCGGGACTAGCCCCAGGAGTACGCAGTATTTT
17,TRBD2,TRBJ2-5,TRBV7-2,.,CASSLSAQRGGLATQYF,TGTGCCAGCAGCTTATCGGCACAGCGGGGGGGCCTGGCGACCCAGTACTTC